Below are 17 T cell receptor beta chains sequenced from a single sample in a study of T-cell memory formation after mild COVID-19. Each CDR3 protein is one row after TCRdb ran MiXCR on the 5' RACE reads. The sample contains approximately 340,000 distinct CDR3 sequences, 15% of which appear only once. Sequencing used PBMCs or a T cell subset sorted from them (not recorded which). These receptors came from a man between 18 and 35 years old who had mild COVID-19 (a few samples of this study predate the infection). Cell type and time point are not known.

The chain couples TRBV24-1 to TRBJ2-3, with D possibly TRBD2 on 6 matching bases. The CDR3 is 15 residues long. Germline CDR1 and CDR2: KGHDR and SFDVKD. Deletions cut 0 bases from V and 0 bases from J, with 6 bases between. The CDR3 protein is CATSDLSGSTDTQYF. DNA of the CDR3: TGTGCCACCAGTGATTTGAGCGGGAGCACAGATACGCAGTATTTT.

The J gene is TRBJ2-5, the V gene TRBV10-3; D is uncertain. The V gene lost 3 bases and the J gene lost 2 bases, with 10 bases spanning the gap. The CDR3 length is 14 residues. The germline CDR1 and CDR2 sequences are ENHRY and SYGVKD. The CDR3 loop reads CAISERSAQETQYF. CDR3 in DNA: TGTGCCATCAGTGAACGATCAGCTCAAGAGACCCAGTACTTC.

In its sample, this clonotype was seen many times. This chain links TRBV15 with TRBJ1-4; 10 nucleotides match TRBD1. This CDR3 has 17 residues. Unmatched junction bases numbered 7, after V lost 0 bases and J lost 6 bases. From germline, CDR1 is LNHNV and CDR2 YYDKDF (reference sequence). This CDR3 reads CATSRDLGQGFDEKLFF. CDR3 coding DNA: TGTGCCACCAGCAGAGATTTGGGACAGGGGTTCGATGAAAAACTGTTTTTT.

Here the CDR3 DNA reads TGTGCCAGCAGTCCTGGGCTATCCCAGAATTCACCCCTCCACTTT. Its protein product is CASSPGLSQNSPLHF. V is TRBV7-3 and J is TRBJ1-6; no clear D gene. The CDR3 consists of 15 residues. V lost 6 bases and J 7 bases, leaving 16 bases between the germline ends. Germline V gene sequence: CDR1 SGHTA, CDR2 FQGTGA.

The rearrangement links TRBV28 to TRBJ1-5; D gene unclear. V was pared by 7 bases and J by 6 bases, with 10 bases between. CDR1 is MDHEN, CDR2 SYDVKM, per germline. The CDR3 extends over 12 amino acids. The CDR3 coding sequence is TGTGCCAGCACCACCTGGAGTCAGCCCCAGCATTTT. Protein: CASTTWSQPQHF. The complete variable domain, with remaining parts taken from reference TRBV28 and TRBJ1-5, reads DVKVTQSSRYLVKRTGEKVFLECVQDMDHENMFWYRQDPGLGLRLIYFSYDVKMKEKGDIPEGYSVSREKKERFSLILESASTNQTSMYLCASTTWSQPQHFGDGTRLSIL.

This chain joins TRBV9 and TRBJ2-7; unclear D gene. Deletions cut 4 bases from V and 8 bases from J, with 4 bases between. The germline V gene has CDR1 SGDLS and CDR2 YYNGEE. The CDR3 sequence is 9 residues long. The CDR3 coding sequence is TGTGCCAGCAGCCCAAAGCAGTACGTC. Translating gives CASSPKQYV.

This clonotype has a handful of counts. The CDR3, as DNA: TGTGCCAGCAGGTCAACATCGAACACTGAAGCTTTCTTT. It is translated as CASRSTSNTEAFF. The chain combines TRBV7-9 with TRBJ1-1; D is unclear. CDR3 length: 13 residues. The germline V and J ends were trimmed by 6 bases and 1 base, with 9 bases remaining between them. CDR1 SEHNR and CDR2 FQNEAQ come from the germline V gene (reference sequence).

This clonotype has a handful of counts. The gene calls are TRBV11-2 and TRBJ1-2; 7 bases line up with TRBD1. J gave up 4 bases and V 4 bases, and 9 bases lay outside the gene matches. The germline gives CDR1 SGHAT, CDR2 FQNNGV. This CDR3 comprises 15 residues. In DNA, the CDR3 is TGTGCCAGCAGCTCAATCAGGGGACAGATCTATGGCTACACCTTC. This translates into CASSSIRGQIYGYTF.

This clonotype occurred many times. CDR3 loop: CASSRLEGQETQYF. The CDR3, as DNA: TGTGCCAGCAGCCGACTAGAGGGACAAGAGACCCAGTACTTC. The chain is built from TRBV3-1 and TRBJ2-5, with D maybe TRBD2 (6 bases). CDR3 length equals 14 residues. The germline V gene encodes CDR1 LGHDT and CDR2 YNNKEL (reference sequence). V dropped 4 bases and J dropped 2 bases, with 11 bases sitting between them.

The CDR3 DNA follows: TGTGCCAGCAGCTTACTAGGTAGCAGGGAGACCCAGTACTTC. Protein: CASSLLGSRETQYF. The chain has TRBV7-2 and TRBJ2-5; unclear D gene. The CDR3 extends over 14 amino acids. The germline V gene has CDR1 SGHTA and CDR2 FQGNSA. Trimming took 2 bases from V and 5 from J, leaving 12 bases between them.

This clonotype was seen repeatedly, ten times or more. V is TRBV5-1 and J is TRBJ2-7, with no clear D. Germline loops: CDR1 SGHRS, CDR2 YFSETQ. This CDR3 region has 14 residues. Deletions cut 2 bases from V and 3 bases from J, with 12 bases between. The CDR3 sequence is CASSLLPDDYEQYV. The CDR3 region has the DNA TGCGCCAGCAGCTTACTACCCGACGACTACGAGCAGTACGTC.

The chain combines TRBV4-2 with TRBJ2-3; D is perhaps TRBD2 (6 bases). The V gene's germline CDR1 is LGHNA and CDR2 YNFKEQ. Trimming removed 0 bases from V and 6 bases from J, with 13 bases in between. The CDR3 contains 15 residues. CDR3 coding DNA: TGTGCCAGCAGCCAAGAAGGAGGGGCCACGGATACGCAGTATTTT. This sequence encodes CASSQEGGATDTQYF.

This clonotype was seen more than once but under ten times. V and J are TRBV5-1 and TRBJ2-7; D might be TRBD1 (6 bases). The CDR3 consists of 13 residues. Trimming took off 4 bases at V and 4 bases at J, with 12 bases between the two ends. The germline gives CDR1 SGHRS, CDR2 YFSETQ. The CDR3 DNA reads TGCGCCAGCAGCCCGGGACACTTATACGAGCAGTACGTC. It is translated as CASSPGHLYEQYV.

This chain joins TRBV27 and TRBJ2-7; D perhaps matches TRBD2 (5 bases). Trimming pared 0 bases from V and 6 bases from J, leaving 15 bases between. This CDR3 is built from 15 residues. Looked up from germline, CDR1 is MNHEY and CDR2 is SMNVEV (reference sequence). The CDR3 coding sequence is TGTGCCAGCAGTTTATCAGGGTTCGGGGTTCGCGAGCAGTACTTC. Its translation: CASSLSGFGVREQYF.

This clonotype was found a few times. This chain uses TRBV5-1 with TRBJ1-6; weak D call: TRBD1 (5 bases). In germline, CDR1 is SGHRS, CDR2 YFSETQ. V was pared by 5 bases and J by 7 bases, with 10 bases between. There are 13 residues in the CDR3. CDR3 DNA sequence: TGCGCCAGCAGTCCGGGGCACAATTCACCCCTCCACTTT. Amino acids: CASSPGHNSPLHF.

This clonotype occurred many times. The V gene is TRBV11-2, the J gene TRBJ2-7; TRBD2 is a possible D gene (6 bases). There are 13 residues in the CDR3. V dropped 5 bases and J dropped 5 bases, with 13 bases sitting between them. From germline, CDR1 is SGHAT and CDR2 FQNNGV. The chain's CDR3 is CASSRGTLDEQYV. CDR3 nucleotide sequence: TGTGCCAGCAGCCGGGGGACCTTGGACGAGCAGTACGTC.

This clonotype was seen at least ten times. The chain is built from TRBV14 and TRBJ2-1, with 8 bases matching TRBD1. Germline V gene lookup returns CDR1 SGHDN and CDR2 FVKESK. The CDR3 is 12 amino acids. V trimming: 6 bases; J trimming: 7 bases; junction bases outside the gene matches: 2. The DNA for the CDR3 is TGTGCCAGCAGTCGACAGGGGAATGAGCAGTTCTTC. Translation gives CASSRQGNEQFF.